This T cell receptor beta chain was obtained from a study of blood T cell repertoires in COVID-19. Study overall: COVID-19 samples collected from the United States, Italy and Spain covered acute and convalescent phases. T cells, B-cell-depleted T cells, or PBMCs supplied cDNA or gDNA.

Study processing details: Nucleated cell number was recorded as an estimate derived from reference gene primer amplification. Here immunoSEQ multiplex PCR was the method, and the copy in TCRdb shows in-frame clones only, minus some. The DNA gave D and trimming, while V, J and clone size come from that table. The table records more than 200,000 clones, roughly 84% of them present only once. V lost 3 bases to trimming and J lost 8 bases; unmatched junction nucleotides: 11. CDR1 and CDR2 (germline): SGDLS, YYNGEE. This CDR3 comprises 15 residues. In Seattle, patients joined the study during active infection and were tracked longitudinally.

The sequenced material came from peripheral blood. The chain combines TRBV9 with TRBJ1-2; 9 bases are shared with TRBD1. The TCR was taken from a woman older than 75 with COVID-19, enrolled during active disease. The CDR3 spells CASSEEDRGIGGYTF. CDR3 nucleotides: TGTGCCAGCAGCGAGGAGGACAGGGGCATTGGGGGCTACACCTTC.